This T cell receptor (beta chain) derives from a study of control samples from healthy donors and cancer patients. This clone was detected once. Method: immunoSEQ multiplex PCR; TCRdb's copy keeps in-frame clones and lacks some. The sample has 230,000 or so clones, 85% to 95% seen once. The V gene lost 6 bases and the J gene lost 1 base, with 4 bases spanning the gap. The V gene's germline CDR1 is MNHEY and CDR2 SVGAGI. The length of the CDR3 is 13 residues. The sample was blood. This chain uses TRBV6-5 with TRBJ2-6; D call uncertain. This receptor was taken from a man between 50 and 59 years old in good health. The CDR3 region is CASRQSGANVLTF. CDR3 DNA: TGTGCCAGCAGACAATCTGGGGCCAACGTCCTGACTTTC.